The 20 T cell receptor beta chains given below trace back to one sample, sequenced in a study of metastatic and nonmetastatic thyroid tumors. TCRdb re-clonotyped the PCR reads via MiXCR. The table lists a few thousand clones, about a third of them singletons. Ahead of thyroid surgery, no patient had received treatment of any kind. The sequenced sample consisted of adjacent normal tissue. The receptors here all came from a female donor with papillary thyroid cancer or a benign thyroid nodule (not recorded which). Some clones in this sample may be carry-over from other donors' samples.

Note on this clone: A junction end diverges from the germline sequence, so it may reflect a read error. V gene TRBV4-1 combines with J gene TRBJ2-7; the D gene is possibly TRBD1 (6 bases). There are 15 residues in the CDR3. CDR1 and CDR2 (germline): MGHRA, YSYEKL. The DNA for the CDR3 is TGCGCCATCAGCCAAGAACCCGGACAGTACTACGAGCAGTACTTC. Residues: CAISQEPGQYYEQYF.

V usage is TRBV30 and J usage is TRBJ1-1, with D uncertain. From germline, CDR1 is GTSNPN and CDR2 SVGIG (reference sequence). This CDR3 comprises 11 residues. V shed 4 bases and J shed 3 bases, with 6 bases lying between them. The CDR3 here is CAWNRDTEAFF. DNA of the CDR3: TGTGCCTGGAATAGGGACACTGAAGCTTTCTTT.

Within the sample, this clone is large. This sequence joins TRBV28 and TRBJ2-7; 7 positions agree with TRBD1. Germline trimming cut 10 bases from V and 1 base from J; bases unmatched to any gene: 7. The CDR3 extends over 13 amino acids. Germline V CDR1 and CDR2: MDHEN, SYDVKM. Here the CDR3 DNA reads TGTGCCATCCCAGACAGGGCTTCCTACGAGCAGTACTTC. Amino acids: CAIPDRASYEQYF.

This sequence joins TRBV7-2 and TRBJ2-3, with D uncertain. With 1 base removed from V and 0 bases from J, the gap between germline ends came to 8 bases. The length of the CDR3 is 15 residues. Per germline, CDR1 SGHTA and CDR2 FQGNSA. CDR3 protein: CASSLGQSSTDTQYF. For the CDR3, the DNA is TGTGCCAGCAGCTTAGGGCAATCTAGCACAGATACGCAGTATTTT.

This clone was observed a handful of times. This rearrangement joins TRBV6-4 to TRBJ2-1; TRBD2 matches 13 bases. Trimming removed 4 bases from V and 10 bases from J; junction bases left unmatched: 10. Germline-derived CDR1 and CDR2 are MRHNA and SNTAGT. The CDR3 consists of 16 residues. The CDR3, as DNA: TGTGCCAGCAGTGGAATTGGGACTAGCGGGGTAGGAGAGCAGTTCTTC. Translated, it gives CASSGIGTSGVGEQFF.

This clone showed up just a few times. A read error may account for a junction end that differs from germline. The CDR3 reads CAISSLGNFGHDGYTF. In DNA form, the CDR3 reads TGTGCCATCAGTTCTCTAGGGAATTTTGGACACGATGGCTACACCTTC. This chain links TRBV6-1 with TRBJ1-2; the D gene is possibly TRBD1 (5 bases). The CDR3 is 16 amino acids. Germline assignment: CDR1 MNHNS and CDR2 SASEGT.

The chain joins TRBV6-1 to TRBJ2-1; unclear D gene. V was clipped by 6 bases and J by 7 bases, with 7 bases between them. The CDR3 contains 11 residues. Germline-derived CDR1 and CDR2 are MNHNS and SASEGT. As DNA, the CDR3 is TGTGCCAGCAGGATGGTAAATGAGCAGTTCTTC. Residues: CASRMVNEQFF.

The chain joins TRBV5-6 to TRBJ1-2, with D uncertain. The germline V gene has CDR1 SGHDT and CDR2 YYEEEE. Trimming pared 5 bases from V and 5 bases from J, leaving 22 bases between. The CDR3 covers 16 residues. Here the CDR3 reads CASSFGRFGGDYGYTF. The CDR3 coding sequence is TGTGCCAGCAGTTTTGGTCGGTTCGGCGGAGATTATGGCTACACCTTC. Drawing the rest from reference TRBV5-6 and TRBJ1-2, the complete variable domain is DAGVTQSPTHLIKTRGQQVTLRCSPKSGHDTVSWYQQALGQGPQFIFQYYEEEERQRGNFPDRFSGHQFPNYSSELNVNALLLGDSALYLCASSFGRFGGDYGYTFGSGTRLTVV.

The V and J genes are TRBV19 and TRBJ2-2; no clear D. The V end lost 4 bases, the J end lost 3 bases, and 9 bases lay between the germline ends. There are 14 residues in the CDR3. Germline V gene lookup returns CDR1 LNHDA and CDR2 SQIVND (reference sequence). CDR3 sequence: CASSTGSDTGELFF. CDR3 DNA sequence: TGTGCCAGTAGTACAGGTTCAGACACCGGGGAGCTGTTTTTT.

In this sample, this clone turned up a few times. This rearrangement joins TRBV7-3 to TRBJ2-1; tentatively, D is TRBD2 (6 bases). V lost 3 bases, J lost 6 bases, and 6 bases lay in between. The CDR3 length is 12 residues. Germline CDR1 and CDR2: SGHTA and FQGTGA. CDR3 protein: CASSFSGNEQFF. For the CDR3, the DNA is TGTGCCAGCAGCTTTAGCGGCAATGAGCAGTTCTTC.

The rearrangement joins TRBV5-1 to TRBJ2-7; no firm D call. Germline assignment: CDR1 SGHRS and CDR2 YFSETQ. Trimming left V 4 bases short and J 3 bases short, with 14 bases between. The CDR3 sequence is 14 residues long. CDR3 amino acids: CASSLDPEFYEQYF. CDR3 coding DNA: TGCGCCAGCAGCCTGGACCCCGAATTCTACGAGCAGTACTTC.

Only a few counts were recorded for this clone. V is TRBV12-3 or TRBV12-4 and J is TRBJ1-6; 9 bases map to TRBD1. Trimming took 5 bases from V and 10 from J; bases not matched to a gene: 3. The CDR3 has 13 amino acids. The CDR3 region is CASSLGQGSPLHF. In nucleotides, the CDR3 is TGTGCCAGCAGTCTGGGACAGGGATCACCCCTCCACTTT.

On this clone itself: One end of the junction does not line up with germline, which may come from a read error. The rearrangement links TRBV7-7 to TRBJ2-1; 9 bases are a match to TRBD2. The V gene's germline CDR1 is SSHAT and CDR2 FNYEAQ (reference sequence). This CDR3 comprises 17 residues. The CDR3 loop reads CASSLVPRGGTYNEQFF. The CDR3 DNA follows: TGTGCTAGCAGCTTGGTACCGCGGGGGGGGACTTACAATGAGCAGTTCTTC.

V usage is TRBV28 and J usage is TRBJ2-3, with D perhaps matching TRBD2 (5 bases). Germline V lookup: CDR1 MDHEN, CDR2 SYDVKM. V lost 8 bases, J lost 4 bases, and 22 bases lay in between. The CDR3 has 16 residues. The CDR3 nucleotides are TGTGCCAGCCGTTGGATTAGAGGGAGTGGGGCAGATACGCAGTATTTT. This translates into CASRWIRGSGADTQYF.

The rearrangement joins TRBV6-1 to TRBJ2-5; 9 positions match TRBD1. The J call may be incorrect, as the DNA end agrees better with TRBJ2-1. The CDR3 contains 17 residues. Germline V lookup: CDR1 MNHNS, CDR2 SASEGT. In DNA, the CDR3 is TGTGCCAGCAGTAAACAGGGGGCCGGGTTCGGTTTGATTGAGCAGTTCTTC. This translates into CASSKQGAGFGLIEQFF.

The chain joins TRBV28 to TRBJ2-3; TRBD2 agrees at 9 bases. The germline V gene encodes CDR1 MDHEN and CDR2 SYDVKM. V lost 6 bases, J lost 0 bases, and 7 bases stayed unmatched. CDR3 length: 16 residues. DNA of the CDR3: TGTGCCAGCAGGGACGTAGCGGGAGCTAGCACAGATACGCAGTATTTT. Translated: CASRDVAGASTDTQYF.

The chain couples TRBV28 to TRBJ1-6, with unresolved D. The V end was cut by 8 bases, the J end by 4 bases, with 12 bases between. The CDR3 consists of 14 residues. In germline, CDR1 is MDHEN, CDR2 SYDVKM. The CDR3 is CASGRYKYNSPLHF. CDR3 DNA: TGTGCCAGCGGAAGGTACAAATATAATTCACCCCTCCACTTT. Based on the CDR3 plus reference TRBV28 and TRBJ1-6, the full variable domain is DVKVTQSSRYLVKRTGEKVFLECVQDMDHENMFWYRQDPGLGLRLIYFSYDVKMKEKGDIPEGYSVSREKKERFSLILESASTNQTSMYLCASGRYKYNSPLHFGNGTRLTVT.

This clone came up a few times. The chain recombines TRBV6-1 with TRBJ2-7; the match to TRBD2 covers 11 bases. The junction had 11 bases not matched to a gene; V was cut back by 6 bases and J by 4 bases. This CDR3 has 16 residues. Germline CDR1 reads MNHNS; CDR2 reads SASEGT. CDR3 protein: CASSLPLTSGTYEQYF. The CDR3 DNA reads TGTGCCAGCAGCCTTCCCTTGACTAGCGGGACGTACGAGCAGTACTTC.

This chain joins TRBV6-1 and TRBJ2-2; D not resolved. Germline CDR1 MNHNS, CDR2 SASEGT. The V end lost 6 bases, the J end lost 0 bases, and 5 bases lay between the germline ends. This CDR3 contains 13 residues. CDR3 protein: CASRRSNTGELFF. CDR3 in DNA: TGTGCCAGCAGAAGGTCGAACACCGGGGAGCTGTTTTTT.

This clone was picked up a small number of times. This chain joins TRBV6-2 or TRBV6-3 and TRBJ2-2; no definite D call. CDR1 is MNHEY and CDR2 is SVGEGT in the germline V gene. The CDR3 has 15 residues. Deletions cut 2 bases from V and 3 bases from J, with 10 bases between. CDR3 loop: CASSYAFGYTGELFF. CDR3 nucleotide sequence: TGTGCCAGCAGTTACGCATTCGGATACACCGGGGAGCTGTTTTTT.